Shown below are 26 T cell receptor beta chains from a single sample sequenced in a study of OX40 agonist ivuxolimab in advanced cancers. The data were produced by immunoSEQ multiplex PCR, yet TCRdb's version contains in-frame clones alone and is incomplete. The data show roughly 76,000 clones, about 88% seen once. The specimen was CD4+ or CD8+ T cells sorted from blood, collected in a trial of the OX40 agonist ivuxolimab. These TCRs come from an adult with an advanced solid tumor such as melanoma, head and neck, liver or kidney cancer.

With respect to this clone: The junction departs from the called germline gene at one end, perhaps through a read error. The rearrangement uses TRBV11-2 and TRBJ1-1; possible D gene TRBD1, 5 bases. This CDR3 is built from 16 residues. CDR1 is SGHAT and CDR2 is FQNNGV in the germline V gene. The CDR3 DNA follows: TGTGCCAGCAGCTTAAGGGGCGTATTGATGAACCCTGAAGCTTTCTTT. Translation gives CASSLRGVLMNPEAFF.

The DNA for the CDR3 is TGTGCCAGCAACCCGGACAACTACTACGAGCAGTACTTC. Its translation is CASNPDNYYEQYF. The chain has TRBV28 and TRBJ2-7; the D gene is possibly TRBD1 (5 bases). V was shortened by 7 bases and J by 3 bases, with 13 bases between the two germline ends. The CDR3 is made up of 13 amino acids. CDR1 MDHEN and CDR2 SYDVKM come from the germline V gene.

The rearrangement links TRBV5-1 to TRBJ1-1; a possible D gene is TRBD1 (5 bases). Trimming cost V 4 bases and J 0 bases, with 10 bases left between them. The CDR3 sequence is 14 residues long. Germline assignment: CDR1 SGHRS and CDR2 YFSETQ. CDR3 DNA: TGCGCCAGCAGCAGGACGGACATGAACACTGAAGCTTTCTTT. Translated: CASSRTDMNTEAFF.

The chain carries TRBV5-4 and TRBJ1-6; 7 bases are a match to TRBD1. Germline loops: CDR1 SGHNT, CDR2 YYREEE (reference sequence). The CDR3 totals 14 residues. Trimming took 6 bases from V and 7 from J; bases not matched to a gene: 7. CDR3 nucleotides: TGTGCCAGCAACCCGACAGGGCGAAATTCACCCCTCCACTTT. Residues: CASNPTGRNSPLHF.

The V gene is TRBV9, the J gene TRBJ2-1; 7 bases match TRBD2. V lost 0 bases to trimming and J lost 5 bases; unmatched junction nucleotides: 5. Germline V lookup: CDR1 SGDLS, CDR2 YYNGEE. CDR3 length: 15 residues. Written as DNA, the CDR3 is TGTGCCAGCAGCGTAGGGCCAGCGGGGAACAATGAGCAGTTCTTC. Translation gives CASSVGPAGNNEQFF.

The DNA of the CDR3 is TGTGCCAGCAGGGGTACAAAGACCTACGAGCAGTACTTC. It specifies CASRGTKTYEQYF. The V and J genes are TRBV6-6 and TRBJ2-7; D is uncertain. CDR3 size: 13 residues. CDR1 is MNHNY and CDR2 is SVGAGI in the germline V gene (reference sequence). The germline V and J ends were trimmed by 6 bases and 2 bases, with 11 bases remaining between them.

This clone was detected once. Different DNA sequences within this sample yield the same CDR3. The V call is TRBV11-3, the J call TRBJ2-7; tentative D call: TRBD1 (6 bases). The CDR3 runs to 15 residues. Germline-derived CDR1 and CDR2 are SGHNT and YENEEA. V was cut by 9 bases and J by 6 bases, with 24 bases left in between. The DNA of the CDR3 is TGTGCCAGTAGCCCCCGGGACACCGGGCTATCCGAGCAGTACTTC. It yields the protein CASSPRDTGLSEQYF.

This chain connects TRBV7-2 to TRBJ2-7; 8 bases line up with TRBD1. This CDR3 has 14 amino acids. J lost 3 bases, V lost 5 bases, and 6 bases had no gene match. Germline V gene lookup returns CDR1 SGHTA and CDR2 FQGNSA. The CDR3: CASSVGTGNYEQYF. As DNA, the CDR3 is TGTGCCAGCAGCGTTGGGACAGGTAACTACGAGCAGTACTTC.

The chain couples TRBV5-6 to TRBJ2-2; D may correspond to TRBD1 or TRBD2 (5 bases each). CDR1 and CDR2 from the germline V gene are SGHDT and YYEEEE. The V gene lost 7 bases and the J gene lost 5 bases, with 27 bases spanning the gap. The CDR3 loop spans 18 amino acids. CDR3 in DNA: TGTGCCAGCGGTGTAATTCGGCGGGCCTATGGGGGTACCGGGGAGCTGTTTTTT. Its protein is CASGVIRRAYGGTGELFF.

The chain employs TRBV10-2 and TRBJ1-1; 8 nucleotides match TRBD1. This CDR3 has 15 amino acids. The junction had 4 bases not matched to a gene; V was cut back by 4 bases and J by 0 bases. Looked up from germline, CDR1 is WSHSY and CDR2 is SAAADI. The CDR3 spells CASSVQGALNTEAFF. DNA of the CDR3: TGCGCCAGCAGTGTCCAGGGGGCCCTGAACACTGAAGCTTTCTTT.

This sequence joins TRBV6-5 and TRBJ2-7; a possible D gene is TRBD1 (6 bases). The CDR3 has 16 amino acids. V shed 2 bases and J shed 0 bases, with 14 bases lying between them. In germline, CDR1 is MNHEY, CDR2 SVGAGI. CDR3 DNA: TGTGCCAGCAGTTACCCCGGACAGACCAGCTCCTACGAGCAGTACTTC. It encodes CASSYPGQTSSYEQYF.

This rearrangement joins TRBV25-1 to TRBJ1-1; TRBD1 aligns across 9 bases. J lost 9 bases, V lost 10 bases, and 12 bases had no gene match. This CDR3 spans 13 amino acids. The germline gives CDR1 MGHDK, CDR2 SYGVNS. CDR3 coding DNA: TGTGCCACCTCACAGGGGGCAAGCCGGCAAGCTTTCTTT. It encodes CATSQGASRQAFF.

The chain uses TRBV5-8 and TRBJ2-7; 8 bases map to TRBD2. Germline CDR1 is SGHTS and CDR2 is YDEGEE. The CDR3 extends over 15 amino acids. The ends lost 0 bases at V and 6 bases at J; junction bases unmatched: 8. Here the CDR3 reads CASSLDLSGGSEQYF. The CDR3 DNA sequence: TGTGCCAGCAGCTTGGACCTCAGCGGGGGCAGCGAGCAGTACTTC.

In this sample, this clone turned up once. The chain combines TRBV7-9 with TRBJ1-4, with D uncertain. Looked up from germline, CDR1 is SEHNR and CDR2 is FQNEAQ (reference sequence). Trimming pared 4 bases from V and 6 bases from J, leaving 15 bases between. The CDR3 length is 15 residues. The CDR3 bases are TGTGCCAGCAGCTCACCTACCAGTGTCTATGAAAAACTGTTTTTT. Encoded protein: CASSSPTSVYEKLFF.

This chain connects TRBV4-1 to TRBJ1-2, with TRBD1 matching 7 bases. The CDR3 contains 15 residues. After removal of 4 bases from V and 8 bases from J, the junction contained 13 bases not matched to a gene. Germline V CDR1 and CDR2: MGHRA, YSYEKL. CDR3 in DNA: TGCGCCAGCAGCCGGGCGACAATTACAGGGGACGGCTACACCTTC. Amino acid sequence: CASSRATITGDGYTF.

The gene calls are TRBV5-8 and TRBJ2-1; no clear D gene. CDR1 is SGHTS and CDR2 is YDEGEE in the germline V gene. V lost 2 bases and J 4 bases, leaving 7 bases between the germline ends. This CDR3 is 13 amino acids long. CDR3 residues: CASSFGSYNEQFF. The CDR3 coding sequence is TGTGCCAGCAGCTTTGGTTCTTACAATGAGCAGTTCTTC.

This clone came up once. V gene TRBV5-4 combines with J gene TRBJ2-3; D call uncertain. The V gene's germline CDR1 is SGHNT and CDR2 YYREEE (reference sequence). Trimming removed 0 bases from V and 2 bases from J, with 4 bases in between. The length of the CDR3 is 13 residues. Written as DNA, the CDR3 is TGTGCCAGCAGCTTGGTAGACACAGATACGCAGTATTTT. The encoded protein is CASSLVDTDTQYF.

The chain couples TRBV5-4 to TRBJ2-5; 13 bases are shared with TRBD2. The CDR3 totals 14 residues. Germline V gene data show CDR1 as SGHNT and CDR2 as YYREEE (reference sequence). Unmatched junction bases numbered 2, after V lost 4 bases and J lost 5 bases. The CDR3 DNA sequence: TGTGCCAGCAGCCGGACTAGCGGGAGCGAGACCCAGTACTTC. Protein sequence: CASSRTSGSETQYF.

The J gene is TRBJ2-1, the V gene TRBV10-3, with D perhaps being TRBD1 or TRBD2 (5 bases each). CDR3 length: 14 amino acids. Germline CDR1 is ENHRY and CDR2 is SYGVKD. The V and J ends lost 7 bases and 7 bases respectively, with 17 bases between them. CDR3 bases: TGTGCCATCACGGGATTCCAGGGTAAAAATGAGCAGTTCTTC. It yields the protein CAITGFQGKNEQFF.

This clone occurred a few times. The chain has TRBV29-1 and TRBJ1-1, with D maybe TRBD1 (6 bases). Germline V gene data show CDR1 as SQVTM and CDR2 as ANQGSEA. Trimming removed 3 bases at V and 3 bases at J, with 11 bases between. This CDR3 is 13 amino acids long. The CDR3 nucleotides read TGCAGCGTTGATGGGACACCAGACACTGAAGCTTTCTTT. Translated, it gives CSVDGTPDTEAFF.

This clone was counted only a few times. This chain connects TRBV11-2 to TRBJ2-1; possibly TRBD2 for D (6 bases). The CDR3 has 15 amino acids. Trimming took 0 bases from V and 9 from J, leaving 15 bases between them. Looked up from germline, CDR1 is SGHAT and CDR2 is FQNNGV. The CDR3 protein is CASSLDLSGESEQFF. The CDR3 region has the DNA TGTGCCAGCAGCTTAGATTTATCGGGGGAGAGTGAGCAGTTCTTC.

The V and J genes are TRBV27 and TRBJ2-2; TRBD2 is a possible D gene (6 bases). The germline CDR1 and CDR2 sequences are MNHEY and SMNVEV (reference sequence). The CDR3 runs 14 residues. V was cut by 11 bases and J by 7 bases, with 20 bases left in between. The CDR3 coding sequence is TGTGCCGCCGCAACCGGGGGAAGTCACGGGGAGCTGTTTTTT. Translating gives CAAATGGSHGELFF.

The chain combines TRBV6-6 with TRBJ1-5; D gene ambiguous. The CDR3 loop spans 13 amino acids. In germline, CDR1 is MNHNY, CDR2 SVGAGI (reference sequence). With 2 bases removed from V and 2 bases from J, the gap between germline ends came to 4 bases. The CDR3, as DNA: TGTGCCAGCAGTTACGAAGGCAATCAGCCCCAGCATTTT. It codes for CASSYEGNQPQHF.

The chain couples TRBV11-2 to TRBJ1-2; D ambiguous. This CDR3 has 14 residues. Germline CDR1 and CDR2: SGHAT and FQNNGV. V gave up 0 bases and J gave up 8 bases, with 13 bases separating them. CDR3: CASSLDRGSYGYTF. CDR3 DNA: TGTGCCAGCAGCTTAGATCGAGGGTCGTACGGCTACACCTTC.

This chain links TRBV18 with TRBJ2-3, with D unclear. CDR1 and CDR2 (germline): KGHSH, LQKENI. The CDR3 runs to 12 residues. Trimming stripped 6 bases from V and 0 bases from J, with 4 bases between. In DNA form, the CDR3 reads TGTGCCAGCTCCCTTAGCACAGATACGCAGTATTTT. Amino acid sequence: CASSLSTDTQYF.

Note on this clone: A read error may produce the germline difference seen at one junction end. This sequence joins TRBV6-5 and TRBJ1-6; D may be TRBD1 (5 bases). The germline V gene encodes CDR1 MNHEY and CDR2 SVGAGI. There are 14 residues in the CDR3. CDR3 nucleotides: TGTGCCAGCAGTTACGGCGGGACCTATTCACTCCTCCACTTT. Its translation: CASSYGGTYSLLHF.